The source of this T cell receptor beta chain is a study of early T cells in non-severe SARS-CoV-2 infection (TCRdb year 2021). For the wider study: Because TCR sequencing was done on bulk RNA from unsorted whole blood, the alpha and beta chains could not be paired.

Set within a cohort of healthcare workers in London, UK, this nested case-control study involved weekly PCR testing of nasopharyngeal swabs along with blood sampling. Healthcare workers were enrolled in the week of the UK lockdown, from 23 to 31 March 2020, and were followed every week for up to 16 weeks. General findings and caveats noted by the study authors: VDJdb matching was skewed toward anti-spike CD8 responses and likely underestimated virus-specific expansions, missing private and CD4 specificities.

This clonotype has just a few counts. Its target antigen remains unknown. Base qualities are not provided; no much larger clone lies one nucleotide away. Library preparation employed 5' RACE. The instrument given in TCRdb is NextSeq 500. The TCR library protocol attached unique molecular identifiers to individual cDNA molecules to correct for sequencing error and PCR bias. Sequencing covered both TCR alpha and beta chains, and within each sample the abundances of alpha and beta sequences were tightly co-correlated. As for the authors' bioinformatics: Decombinator V4 was used to annotate the V gene, J gene and CDR3 of the TCR sequences. Expanded TCRs were defined as changing significantly between any two time points under a Poisson model with p below 0.0001. TCR abundances were normalised to the total number of TCRs sequenced per sample and expressed as counts per million. MAIT TCRs were defined by TRAV1-2 paired with TRAJ12, TRAJ20 or TRAJ33, and iNKT TCRs by TRAV10 paired with TRAJ18. VDJdb, accessed 1 November 2021, was searched for CMV, EBV and SARS-CoV-2 annotated TCRs, with TCRs annotated for multiple antigens excluded. The public reads were reanalyzed by TCRdb: fastp trimming at Q25, MiXCR alignment, in-frame beta chains only. For every CDR3 protein sequence, its rows merge into one entry that carries the most common genes and DNA. The V and J calls were determined by TCRdb, not by the authors. Present in this sample are about 73,000 distinct CDR3 sequences, roughly an eighth of which were seen just once. Over 13% of the sample is held by the ten biggest clonotypes.

Counted from cysteine to phenylalanine, this CDR3 has 13 amino acids. CDR3 DNA is the only sequence kept; it has 39 bases, read in frame from the first base. Trimming takes 7 bases from V and 1 base from J, and the germline ends sit 11 bases apart. As encoded in the germline V gene, CDR1 is MNHEY while CDR2 is SVGAGI. This receptor was identified in an adult who was a healthcare worker with PCR-confirmed SARS-CoV-2 infection or an uninfected control (not recorded which). Sequenced input: whole blood. The chain employs TRBV6-5 and TRBJ2-7, with no confident D gene call. The nucleotide sequence is TGTGCCAGCACCTCCGGGCGGTCCTACGAGCAGTACTTC. Its protein product is CASTSGRSYEQYF.